The 15 T cell receptor beta chains presented below share a single source sample, sequenced in a study of blood T cell repertoires in COVID-19. Profiling relied on immunoSEQ multiplex PCR, and the TCRdb table lists in-frame clones only, not all of them. The sample yields about 330,000 clones, approximately 88% seen once. The material sequenced was peripheral blood. The source of these receptors is a man between 18 and 29 years old who had recovered from COVID-19.

This clone was detected many times. The chain has TRBV2 and TRBJ2-3; TRBD2 aligns across 14 bases. CDR1 and CDR2 (germline): SNHLY, FYNNEI. CDR3 length equals 18 residues. The ends lost 7 bases at V and 4 bases at J; junction bases unmatched: 13. The CDR3 region has the DNA TGTGCCAGCAAAGGGACTAGCGGGGGCCCGAAAGGCGCAGATACGCAGTATTTT. It encodes CASKGTSGGPKGADTQYF.

V gene TRBV6-5 combines with J gene TRBJ2-3; tentative D call: TRBD2 (6 bases). The CDR3 extends over 16 amino acids. Trimming removed 4 bases from V and 1 base from J, with 15 bases in between. Germline V lookup: CDR1 MNHEY, CDR2 SVGAGI. In DNA form, the CDR3 reads TGTGCCAGCAGTTTCTTCGGGGGTGGAGGCACAGATACGCAGTATTTT. It yields the protein CASSFFGGGGTDTQYF.

V and J are TRBV5-4 and TRBJ2-7; possible D gene TRBD2, 6 bases. This CDR3 is built from 16 residues. Between the trimmed V and J ends, which lost 1 base and 5 bases, there was a span of 19 bases. Germline V gene sequence: CDR1 SGHNT, CDR2 YYREEE (reference sequence). The CDR3 sequence is CASSLRLTGDPHEQYF. In DNA, the CDR3 is TGTGCCAGCAGCTTGAGGTTAACGGGAGACCCCCACGAGCAGTACTTC.

The V call is TRBV6-5, the J call TRBJ2-7, with no clear D. Per germline, CDR1 MNHEY and CDR2 SVGAGI. Trimming stripped 6 bases from V and 0 bases from J, with 12 bases between. The CDR3 is made up of 14 amino acids. CDR3 nucleotide sequence: TGTGCCAGCAGCTTCGACACCTTCTCCTACGAGCAGTACTTC. The encoded protein is CASSFDTFSYEQYF.

Points on this clone: This sample also contains other DNA sequences that code for the same CDR3. The rearrangement uses TRBV18 and TRBJ2-7; 11 nucleotides align to TRBD1. CDR3 size: 14 residues. V shed 4 bases and J 3 bases; nucleotides not matched to a gene: 2. Germline V CDR1 and CDR2: KGHSH, LQKENI. The CDR3 nucleotides are TGTGCCAGCTCACTAGGGACAGGGGGCTACGAGCAGTACTTC. Translating it yields CASSLGTGGYEQYF.

This CDR3 is CASTLKGNEQFF. Written as DNA, the CDR3 is TGTGCCAGCACCTTGAAGGGGAATGAGCAGTTCTTC. V gene TRBV6-5 combines with J gene TRBJ2-1, with D possibly matching TRBD1 (5 bases). Germline V gene data show CDR1 as MNHEY and CDR2 as SVGAGI. CDR3 size: 12 residues. With 7 bases removed from V and 7 bases from J, the gap between germline ends came to 11 bases.

This rearrangement joins TRBV6-5 to TRBJ2-7; tentative D call: TRBD1 (5 bases). In germline, CDR1 is MNHEY, CDR2 SVGAGI. The CDR3 runs to 16 residues. V was trimmed by 0 bases and J by 1 base, leaving 13 bases between them. CDR3 in amino acids: CASSYSGVIPSYEQYF. The CDR3 nucleotides are TGTGCCAGCAGTTACTCAGGGGTTATCCCATCCTACGAGCAGTACTTC.

The gene calls are TRBV7-3 and TRBJ1-2; no definite D call. The germline gives CDR1 SGHTA, CDR2 FQGTGA. Trimming pared 3 bases from V and 3 bases from J, leaving 8 bases between. The CDR3 contains 13 residues. The CDR3 DNA reads TGTGCCAGCAGCTTTAACAGAGACTATGGCTACACCTTC. It yields the protein CASSFNRDYGYTF.

V usage is TRBV4-1 and J usage is TRBJ1-4; the D gene is possibly TRBD1 (6 bases). Trimming removed 2 bases from V and 7 bases from J, with 14 bases in between. This CDR3 contains 15 residues. Germline V gene data show CDR1 as MGHRA and CDR2 as YSYEKL. The CDR3 bases are TGCGCCAGCAGCCAATTGGGGGGGGCGGGTGAAAAACTGTTTTTT. Translation gives CASSQLGGAGEKLFF.

This clone was observed once. The genes are TRBV7-9 and TRBJ2-7, with D perhaps TRBD1 (6 bases). The CDR3 extends over 14 amino acids. Trimming pared 5 bases from V and 1 base from J, leaving 12 bases between. Germline CDR1 SEHNR, CDR2 FQNEAQ (reference sequence). CDR3 nucleotides: TGTGCCAGCAGCCCGGACAGCTATTCCTACGAGCAGTACTTC. It specifies CASSPDSYSYEQYF.

This clone was observed a single time. The sample holds other DNA sequences that translate to the same CDR3. This chain links TRBV3-1 (or the pseudogene TRBV3-2) with TRBJ2-7; D gene unclear. The germline V and J ends were trimmed by 1 base and 3 bases, with 4 bases remaining between them. CDR3 length: 12 amino acids. Per germline, CDR1 LGHDT and CDR2 YNNKEL (reference sequence). CDR3 region: CASSQGGYEQYF. For the CDR3, the DNA is TGTGCCAGCAGCCAAGGCGGCTACGAGCAGTACTTC.

V is TRBV7-9 and J is TRBJ1-2; tentatively, D is TRBD1 (5 bases). Germline assignment: CDR1 SEHNR and CDR2 FQNEAQ (reference sequence). The CDR3 runs 12 residues. V was trimmed by 5 bases and J by 5 bases, leaving 9 bases between them. The CDR3 bases are TGTGCCAGCAGCCCTAGACAGTATGGCTACACCTTC. It specifies CASSPRQYGYTF. Drawing the rest from reference TRBV7-9 and TRBJ1-2, the complete variable domain is DTGVSQNPRHKITKRGQNVTFRCDPISEHNRLYWYRQTLGQGPEFLTYFQNEAQLEKSRLLSDRFSAERPKGSFSTLEIQRTEQGDSAMYLCASSPRQYGYTFGSGTRLTVV.

V is TRBV6-2 or TRBV6-3 and J is TRBJ2-7; D ambiguous. The germline V and J ends were trimmed by 5 bases and 4 bases, with 12 bases remaining between them. Germline loops: CDR1 MNHEY, CDR2 SVGEGT. The CDR3 runs to 13 residues. Here the CDR3 reads CASSLNRIYEQYF. In nucleotides, the CDR3 is TGTGCCAGCAGTCTAAACCGTATTTACGAGCAGTACTTC.

The chain has TRBV11-2 and TRBJ2-2; the D gene is possibly TRBD2 (6 bases). CDR1 and CDR2 (germline): SGHAT, FQNNGV. This CDR3 region has 15 residues. The V end lost 6 bases, the J end lost 6 bases, and 17 bases lay between the germline ends. The CDR3 protein is CASRSQTAGSGELFF. DNA of the CDR3: TGTGCCAGCAGAAGTCAAACAGCGGGCTCCGGGGAGCTGTTTTTT.

This rearrangement joins TRBV29-1 to TRBJ2-5; 7 bases line up with TRBD1. The CDR3 sequence is 12 residues long. The junction had 5 bases not matched to a gene; V was cut back by 6 bases and J by 4 bases. CDR1 and CDR2 from the germline V gene are SQVTM and ANQGSEA. The CDR3 loop reads CSVIGGGETQYF. The CDR3 region has the DNA TGCAGCGTGATAGGGGGCGGAGAGACCCAGTACTTC.